The 23 T cell receptor beta chains reported below all come from one sample, sequenced in a study of T cell responses to AZD1222 COVID-19 vaccine. Using immunoSEQ multiplex PCR, the repertoire was profiled, and TCRdb retains in-frame clones only, with some absent. The table has some 150,000 clones, 85% to 95% seen once; the top ten hold around 0.96%. The sequences come from peripheral blood, collected on day 0 of AZD1222 vaccination. The receptors here all came from an adult in good health.

In the case of this clone: Other nucleotide sequences in the sample specify the same CDR3. V gene TRBV28 combines with J gene TRBJ2-2, with D maybe TRBD1 (6 bases). The germline gives CDR1 MDHEN, CDR2 SYDVKM. Trimming took 6 bases from V and 6 from J, leaving 11 bases between them. The CDR3 spans 13 residues. CDR3 DNA: TGTGCCAGCAGAAAGGCAGGGGCCGGGGAGCTGTTTTTT. The encoded protein is CASRKAGAGELFF.

This sequence joins TRBV19 and TRBJ1-2; possible D gene TRBD1, 6 bases. With 2 bases removed from V and 1 base from J, the gap between germline ends came to 14 bases. This CDR3 comprises 16 residues. Germline V gene sequence: CDR1 LNHDA, CDR2 SQIVND (reference sequence). The CDR3 loop is CASSILEGHINYGYTF. The DNA of the CDR3 is TGTGCCAGTAGTATACTCGAGGGACACATTAACTATGGCTACACCTTC.

V usage is TRBV11-2 and J usage is TRBJ1-3, with D tentatively TRBD1 (6 bases). V was clipped by 5 bases and J by 3 bases, with 11 bases between them. Germline values: CDR1 SGHAT, CDR2 FQNNGV. This CDR3 spans 14 amino acids. The CDR3 DNA sequence: TGTGCCAGCAGCCCCGGGGGCGGTGGAAACACCATATATTTT. Translation: CASSPGGGGNTIYF. The full variable domain, in which reference TRBV11-2 and TRBJ1-3 provide the parts outside the CDR3, is EAGVAQSPRYKIIEKRQSVAFWCNPISGHATLYWYQQILGQGPKLLIQFQNNGVVDDSQLPKDRFSAERLKGVDSTLKIQPAKLEDSAVYLCASSPGGGGNTIYFGEGSWLTVV.

The V and J genes are TRBV4-1 and TRBJ1-1; D perhaps matches TRBD1 (5 bases). The CDR3 sequence is 16 residues long. V lost 4 bases and J 0 bases, leaving 15 bases between the germline ends. Germline V gene lookup returns CDR1 MGHRA and CDR2 YSYEKL. DNA for the CDR3: TGCGCCAGCAGCCCTGGGGGTCTGCAGGTGAACACTGAAGCTTTCTTT. It specifies CASSPGGLQVNTEAFF.

This chain joins TRBV3-1 (or the pseudogene TRBV3-2) and TRBJ1-5; D unclear. The CDR3 has 16 residues. Trimming removed 0 bases at V and 4 bases at J, with 13 bases between. Germline values: CDR1 LGHDT, CDR2 YNNKEL (reference sequence). CDR3 amino acids: CASSQEMATRNQPQHF. CDR3 in DNA: TGTGCCAGCAGCCAAGAAATGGCAACTAGAAATCAGCCCCAGCATTTT.

A note on this clone: The junction and the germline gene differ at one end; a read error may be behind it. The rearrangement joins TRBV7-7 to TRBJ2-5, with a possible D match to TRBD2 (7 bases). This CDR3 contains 15 residues. Germline CDR1 is SSHAT and CDR2 is FNYEAQ (reference sequence). The CDR3 loop is CASSWGGGEQETQYF. The CDR3 DNA sequence: TGTGCTAGCAGCTGGGGGGGCGGGGAACAGGAGACCCAGTACTTC.

The rearrangement links TRBV7-8 to TRBJ1-6; D remains unclear. CDR1 is SGHVS, CDR2 FQNEAQ, per germline. Trimming pared 5 bases from V and 4 bases from J, leaving 24 bases between. The CDR3 length is 19 residues. CDR3 sequence: CASSRGRRPGGSYNSPLHF. The CDR3 nucleotides are TGTGCCAGCAGCCGCGGGCGGAGACCAGGTGGTTCGTATAATTCACCCCTCCACTTT.

The genes are TRBV24-1 and TRBJ2-5; TRBD1 might be the D (6 bases). The CDR3 loop spans 15 amino acids. Between the trimmed V and J ends, which lost 1 base and 9 bases, there was a span of 17 bases. Germline lookup yields CDR1 KGHDR and CDR2 SFDVKD. The CDR3 loop is CATSDFAGTSGAQYF. CDR3 coding DNA: TGTGCCACCAGTGATTTTGCAGGGACATCCGGGGCCCAGTACTTC.

This chain joins TRBV5-4 and TRBJ2-2; D possibly corresponds to TRBD2 (6 bases). V was shortened by 2 bases and J by 2 bases, with 10 bases between the two germline ends. The V gene's germline CDR1 is SGHNT and CDR2 YYREEE (reference sequence). The CDR3 loop spans 15 amino acids. The chain's CDR3 is CASSLGLPNTGELFF. The DNA of the CDR3 is TGTGCCAGCAGCTTAGGACTACCCAACACCGGGGAGCTGTTTTTT. Supplemented by reference TRBV5-4 and TRBJ2-2, the full variable domain reads ETGVTQSPTHLIKTRGQQVTLRCSSQSGHNTVSWYQQALGQGPQFIFQYYREEENGRGNFPPRFSGLQFPNYSSELNVNALELDDSALYLCASSLGLPNTGELFFGEGSRLTVL.

In nucleotides, the CDR3 is TGTGCCAGCAGCTACGATTCCGGGACAGGGTACAGTGTCTACGAGCAGTACTTC. This sequence encodes CASSYDSGTGYSVYEQYF. The V gene is TRBV7-8, the J gene TRBJ2-7, with 9 positions matching TRBD1. This CDR3 has 18 amino acids. The junction had 16 bases not matched to a gene; V was cut back by 4 bases and J by 3 bases. Per the germline V gene, CDR1 is SGHVS and CDR2 is FQNEAQ.

V gene TRBV4-1 combines with J gene TRBJ1-3, with a weak D call TRBD1 (5 bases). Germline CDR1 reads MGHRA; CDR2 reads YSYEKL. The CDR3 has 16 amino acids. V shed 0 bases and J shed 3 bases, with 12 bases lying between them. Written as DNA, the CDR3 is TGCGCCAGCAGCCAAGAGTCGTCGGGGCGTGGAAACACCATATATTTT. Its translation: CASSQESSGRGNTIYF.

DNA of the CDR3: TGTGCCACCAGCAGGGTTAGCGGGGTCCTCCAAGAGACCCAGTACTTC. It specifies CATSRVSGVLQETQYF. The rearrangement links TRBV15 to TRBJ2-5; 8 positions agree with TRBD2. Trimming cost V 3 bases and J 1 base; bases outside gene matches: 7. The CDR3 is 16 amino acids. Germline CDR1 is LNHNV and CDR2 is YYDKDF (reference sequence).

On this clone: The same CDR3 is also encoded by other DNA sequences in this sample. The V call is TRBV6-5, the J call TRBJ2-6, with D unclear. V gave up 8 bases and J gave up 1 base, with 6 bases separating them. Germline V gene data show CDR1 as MNHEY and CDR2 as SVGAGI. The CDR3 length is 13 residues. CDR3 protein: CASGFSGANVLTF. For the CDR3, the DNA is TGTGCCAGCGGGTTTTCTGGGGCCAACGTCCTGACTTTC.

J is TRBJ1-6 and V is TRBV5-4; the match to TRBD1 covers 10 bases. Losses at the gene ends were 0 bases for V and 8 bases for J; bases not matched to a gene: 2. Germline V gene lookup returns CDR1 SGHNT and CDR2 YYREEE (reference sequence). There are 15 residues in the CDR3. The CDR3 DNA reads TGTGCCAGCAGCTTGGGACAGGGGGCCGATTCACCCCTCCACTTT. This sequence encodes CASSLGQGADSPLHF.

CDR3 sequence: CASSYGTGNYEQYF. The CDR3 bases are TGTGCCAGCAGCTACGGGACAGGTAACTACGAGCAGTACTTC. The chain combines TRBV3-1 (or the pseudogene TRBV3-2) with TRBJ2-7; 8 nucleotides align to TRBD1. The CDR3 extends over 14 amino acids. Germline V gene sequence: CDR1 LGHDT, CDR2 YNNKEL (reference sequence). Trimming took 5 bases from V and 3 from J; bases not matched to a gene: 6.

The chain joins TRBV10-3 to TRBJ1-1; no definite D call. Germline assignment: CDR1 ENHRY and CDR2 SYGVKD. V was clipped by 0 bases and J by 1 base, with 6 bases between them. The CDR3 runs to 14 residues. In DNA, the CDR3 is TGTGCCATCAGTGAGTCCGAGAAGAACACTGAAGCTTTCTTT. This gives the protein CAISESEKNTEAFF.

V gene TRBV7-9 combines with J gene TRBJ1-5; 7 positions match TRBD1. In germline, CDR1 is SEHNR, CDR2 FQNEAQ (reference sequence). V lost 5 bases, J lost 0 bases, and 7 bases stayed unmatched. This CDR3 spans 16 amino acids. The CDR3 is CASSHGTDNSNQPQHF. As DNA, the CDR3 is TGTGCCAGCAGCCACGGGACAGATAATAGCAATCAGCCCCAGCATTTT.

The rearrangement uses TRBV6-5 and TRBJ1-2, with a possible D match to TRBD1 (5 bases). The ends were cut back, 0 bases at V and 5 bases at J, with 13 bases in the middle. The germline gives CDR1 MNHEY, CDR2 SVGAGI. The CDR3 spans 15 residues. The CDR3: CASSYSGQGLYGYTF. The CDR3 DNA reads as TGTGCCAGCAGTTACTCCGGGCAGGGCCTTTATGGCTACACCTTC.

The chain has TRBV10-2 and TRBJ1-6; D may be TRBD1 (5 bases). Germline-derived CDR1 and CDR2 are WSHSY and SAAADI. The CDR3 has 13 amino acids. The V end lost 7 bases, the J end lost 8 bases, and 12 bases lay between the germline ends. For the CDR3, the DNA is TGCGCCAGCACCCAGGGCCCACATTCACCCCTCCACTTT. Its translation is CASTQGPHSPLHF.

The rearrangement links TRBV30 to TRBJ1-2, with D possibly TRBD1 on 5 matching bases. The germline CDR1 and CDR2 sequences are GTSNPN and SVGIG (reference sequence). The CDR3 length is 12 residues. The V end was cut by 4 bases, the J end by 8 bases, with 14 bases between. Here the CDR3 DNA reads TGTGCCTGGAATCCCGGGACCCTCGGCTACACCTTC. As protein: CAWNPGTLGYTF. Filled out from reference TRBV30 and TRBJ1-2, the complete variable domain reads SQTIHQWPATLVQPVGSPLSLECTVEGTSNPNLYWYRQAAGRGLQLLFYSVGIGQISSEVPQNLSASRPQDRQFILSSKKLLLSDSGFYLCAWNPGTLGYTFGSGTRLTVV.

V usage is TRBV7-2 and J usage is TRBJ1-3, with TRBD1 identical over 7 bases. This CDR3 contains 19 residues. Trimming at V came to 5 bases and at J to 0 bases, leaving 16 bases not matched to a gene. Germline V CDR1 and CDR2: SGHTA, FQGNSA. As DNA, the CDR3 is TGTGCCAGCAGCCTACTGACAGGGTCCTCCTCTCACTCTGGAAACACCATATATTTT. It encodes CASSLLTGSSSHSGNTIYF. Together with reference TRBV7-2 and TRBJ1-3, the CDR3 gives the full variable domain: GAGVSQSPSNKVTEKGKDVELRCDPISGHTALYWYRQSLGQGLEFLIYFQGNSAPDKSGLPSDRFSAERTGGSVSTLTIQRTQQEDSAVYLCASSLLTGSSSHSGNTIYFGEGSWLTVV.

The CDR3 region has the DNA TGTGCCAGCAGCTCCTTTAGGCGGGGGACAGGGCGTCAGCCCCAGCATTTT. This encodes CASSSFRRGTGRQPQHF. The chain links TRBV7-9 to TRBJ1-5, with 9 bases fitting TRBD1. The CDR3 covers 17 residues. The V segment lost 4 bases and the J segment 6 bases; nucleotides outside the gene matches: 13. Germline assignment: CDR1 SEHNR and CDR2 FQNEAQ (reference sequence).

The chain is built from TRBV18 and TRBJ2-2, with 9 bases fitting TRBD1. V shed 1 base, J shed 0 bases, and the junction held 6 bases outside the gene matches. There are 18 residues in the CDR3. Germline V gives CDR1 KGHSH, CDR2 LQKENI. The CDR3 loop is CASSPRIQGATNTGELFF. For the CDR3, the DNA is TGTGCCAGCTCACCACGGATACAGGGGGCAACGAACACCGGGGAGCTGTTTTTT.